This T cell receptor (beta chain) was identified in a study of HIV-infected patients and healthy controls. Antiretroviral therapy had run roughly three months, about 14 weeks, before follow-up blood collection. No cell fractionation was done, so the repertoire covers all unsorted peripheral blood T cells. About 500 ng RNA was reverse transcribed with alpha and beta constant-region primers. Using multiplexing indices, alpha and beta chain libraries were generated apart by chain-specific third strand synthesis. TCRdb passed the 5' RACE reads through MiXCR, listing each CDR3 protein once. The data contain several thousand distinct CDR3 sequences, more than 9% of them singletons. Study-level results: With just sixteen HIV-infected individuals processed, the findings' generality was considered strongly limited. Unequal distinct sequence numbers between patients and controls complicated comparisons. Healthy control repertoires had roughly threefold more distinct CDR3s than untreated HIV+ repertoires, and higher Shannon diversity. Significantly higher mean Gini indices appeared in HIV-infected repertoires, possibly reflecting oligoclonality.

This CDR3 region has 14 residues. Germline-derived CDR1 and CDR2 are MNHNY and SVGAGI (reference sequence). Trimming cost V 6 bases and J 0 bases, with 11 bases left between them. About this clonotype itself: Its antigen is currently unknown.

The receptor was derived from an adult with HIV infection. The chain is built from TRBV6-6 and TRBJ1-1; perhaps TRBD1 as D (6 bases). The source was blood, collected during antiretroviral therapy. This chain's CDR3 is CASREQGLNTEAFF. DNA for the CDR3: TGTGCCAGCAGAGAACAGGGACTGAACACTGAAGCTTTCTTT.